This T cell receptor beta chain is from a study of regulatory T cells in long-lasting Graves disease. Turning to the study itself: Duration of antithyroid drug therapy among newly diagnosed Graves' patients was under 3 months.

This clonotype has just a few counts. Its antigen is not identified. The germline gives CDR1 SGHDN, CDR2 FVKESK. Germline trimming cut 5 bases from V and 0 bases from J; bases unmatched to any gene: 7. CDR3 size: 15 residues. Time point defined: newly diagnosed GD, antithyroid drugs for less than 3 months. PBMC-derived RNA was used for the TCR library. According to the study, TCR beta libraries were built with iRepertoire HTBI primers and CDR3-region Arm-PCR. TCRdb re-derived calls from the multiplex PCR reads in MiXCR, one entry per CDR3 protein. In the table there are 560,000 or so distinct CDR3 sequences, about 15% of which are singletons. The study, taken as a whole, reports: TCR diversity in persistent Graves' patients was below that of newly diagnosed ones.

The sample also formed part of further work on T cells in Graves' hyperthyroidism and ophthalmopathy. That work contributes: First-round RT-PCR with HTBI primers amplified the TCR CDR3 region. A model built on 13 V-J features separated ophthalmopathy from stable hyperthyroidism.

The chain has TRBV14 and TRBJ2-7, with TRBD1 matching 7 bases. Sequenced material: peripheral blood mononuclear cells (PBMCs), taken at new diagnosis, from a patient treated with antithyroid drugs. The TCR originated in a man aged 18 to 30 with Graves disease. As DNA, the CDR3 is TGTGCCAGCAGCTCAACCCGGGACAGCTCCTACGAGCAGTACTTC. Its protein is CASSSTRDSSYEQYF.